Listed below are T cell receptor beta chains from one sample, sequenced in a study of high-grade serous ovarian cancer treatment subgroups. Sequencing was performed with immunoSEQ multiplex PCR; in TCRdb, only in-frame clones are kept and a portion is missing. The profile covers under 7,000 clones, with 55% to 75% appearing a single time and roughly 7.1% taken by the ten largest. Material for sequencing was tumor tissue. The origin of the receptors is a human donor with high-grade serous ovarian cancer. Both conserved end residues are part of each CDR3. A D gene is named only where the DNA matches it firmly.

J gene: TRBJ1-1
D gene: NA
V gene: TRBV6-5
CDR3 protein: CASSYRAGEAFF
CDR3 DNA: TGTGCCAGCAGTTACAGGGCAGGGGAAGCTTTCTTT

J gene: TRBJ1-1
D gene: TRBD1
V gene: TRBV6-5
CDR3 protein: CASSYGQGGSAFF
CDR3 DNA: TGTGCCAGCAGTTACGGGCAGGGGGGCTCAGCTTTCTTT

J gene: TRBJ1-1
D gene: TRBD1
V gene: TRBV18
CDR3 protein: CASSDRVVNTEAFF
CDR3 DNA: TGTGCCAGCTCAGACAGGGTAGTGAACACTGAAGCTTTCTTT

J gene: TRBJ1-3
D gene: NA
V gene: TRBV28
CDR3 protein: CASLRLSGNTIYF
CDR3 DNA: TGTGCCAGTCTAAGACTTTCTGGAAACACCATATATTTT

J gene: TRBJ1-1
D gene: NA
V gene: TRBV7-2
CDR3 protein: CASSTGRNTEAFF
CDR3 DNA: TGTGCCAGCAGTACAGGGAGGAACACTGAAGCTTTCTTT

J gene: TRBJ1-2
D gene: TRBD1
V gene: TRBV7-2
CDR3 protein: CASSLTQIRQGALGYGYTF
CDR3 DNA: TGTGCCAGCAGCTTAACTCAGATTCGGCAGGGGGCGCTAGGCTATGGCTACACCTTC

J gene: TRBJ1-2
D gene: NA
V gene: TRBV29-1
CDR3 protein: CSGPHGYTF
CDR3 DNA: TGCAGCGGACCCCATGGCTACACCTTC